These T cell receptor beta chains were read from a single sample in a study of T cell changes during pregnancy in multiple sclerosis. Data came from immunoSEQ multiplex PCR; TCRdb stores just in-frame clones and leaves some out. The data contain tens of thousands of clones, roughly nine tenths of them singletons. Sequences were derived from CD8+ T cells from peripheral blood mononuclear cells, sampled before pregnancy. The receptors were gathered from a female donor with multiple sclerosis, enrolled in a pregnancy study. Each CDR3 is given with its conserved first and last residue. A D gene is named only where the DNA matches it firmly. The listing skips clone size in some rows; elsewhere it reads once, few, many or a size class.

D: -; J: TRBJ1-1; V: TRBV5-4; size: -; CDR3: CASSLEGITEAFF; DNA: TGTGCCAGCAGCTTGGAGGGGATCACTGAAGCTTTCTTT
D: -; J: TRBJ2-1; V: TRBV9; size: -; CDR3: CASSVRFADEQFF; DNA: TGTGCCAGCAGCGTTAGGTTCGCGGATGAGCAGTTCTTC
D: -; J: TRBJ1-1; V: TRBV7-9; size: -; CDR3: CASSLGWGVREGTEAFF; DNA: TGTGCCAGCAGCTTAGGTTGGGGTGTCAGGGAAGGCACTGAAGCTTTCTTT
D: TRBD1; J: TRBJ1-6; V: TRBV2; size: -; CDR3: CASRDPQGAGYNSPLHF; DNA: TGTGCCAGCAGGGATCCACAGGGGGCAGGGTATAATTCACCCCTCCACTTT
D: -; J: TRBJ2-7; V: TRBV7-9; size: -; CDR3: CASSSPPQGYEQYF; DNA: TGTGCCAGCAGCTCACCACCGCAGGGTTACGAGCAGTACTTC
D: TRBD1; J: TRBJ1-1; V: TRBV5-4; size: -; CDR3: CASRRGQGALDTEAFF; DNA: TGTGCCAGCAGAAGGGGACAGGGGGCTCTAGACACTGAAGCTTTCTTT
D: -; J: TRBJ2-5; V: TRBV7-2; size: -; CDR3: CASSSGGGVQETQYF; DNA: TGTGCCAGCAGCTCGGGGGGCGGGGTCCAAGAGACCCAGTACTTC
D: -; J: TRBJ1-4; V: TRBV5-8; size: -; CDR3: CASTQRGWNEKLFF; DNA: TGTGCCAGCACCCAGCGTGGGTGGAATGAAAAACTGTTTTTT
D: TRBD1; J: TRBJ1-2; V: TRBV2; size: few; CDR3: CASSGTGGQGYTF; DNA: TGTGCCAGCAGTGGGACAGGGGGTCAAGGCTACACCTTC
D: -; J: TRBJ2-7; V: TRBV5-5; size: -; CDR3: CASIYQGGEQYF; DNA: TGTGCCAGCATTTACCAGGGGGGCGAGCAGTACTTC
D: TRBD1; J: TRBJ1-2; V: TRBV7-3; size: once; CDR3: CASNAGGAGDGYTF; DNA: TGTGCCAGCAACGCAGGGGGCGCAGGAGATGGCTACACCTTC
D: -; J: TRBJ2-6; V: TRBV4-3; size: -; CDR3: CASSQDGVRGSGANVLTF; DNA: TGCGCCAGCAGCCAAGATGGGGTCAGGGGATCTGGGGCCAACGTCCTGACTTTC
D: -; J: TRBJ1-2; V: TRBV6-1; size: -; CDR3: CASSDFGSGYTF; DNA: TGTGCCAGCAGTGACTTCGGTAGTGGCTACACCTTC
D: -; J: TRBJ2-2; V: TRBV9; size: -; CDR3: CASSVSNTGELFF; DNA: TGTGCCAGCAGCGTCTCGAACACCGGGGAGCTGTTTTTT
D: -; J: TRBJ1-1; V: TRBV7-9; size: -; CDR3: CASTSRAANTEAFF; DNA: TGTGCCAGCACCTCGCGGGCAGCGAACACTGAAGCTTTCTTT
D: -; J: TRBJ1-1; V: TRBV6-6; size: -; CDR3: CASSYSTGNTEAFF; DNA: TGTGCCAGCAGTTACTCGACTGGGAACACTGAAGCTTTCTTT
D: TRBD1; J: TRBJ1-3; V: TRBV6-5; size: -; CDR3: CASSYGTDPGNTIYF; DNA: TGTGCCAGCAGTTACGGGACAGACCCTGGAAACACCATATATTTT
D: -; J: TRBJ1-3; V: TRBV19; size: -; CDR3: CASSAGQNSGNTIYF; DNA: TGTGCCAGTAGCGCGGGCCAGAACTCTGGAAACACCATATATTTT
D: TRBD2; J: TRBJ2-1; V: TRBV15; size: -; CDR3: CATTEGEGSYNEQFF; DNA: TGTGCCACCACCGAAGGGGAGGGGTCCTACAATGAGCAGTTCTTC
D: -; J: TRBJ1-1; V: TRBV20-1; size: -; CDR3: CSALLNTEAFF; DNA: TGCAGTGCCCTCTTGAACACTGAAGCTTTCTTT
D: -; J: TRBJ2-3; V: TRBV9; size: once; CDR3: CASSVDGRGKDTQYF; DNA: TGTGCCAGCAGCGTAGATGGGAGAGGCAAAGATACGCAGTATTTT
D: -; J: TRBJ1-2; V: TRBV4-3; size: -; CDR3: CASSSGVLGGGYTF; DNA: TGCGCCAGCAGCTCCGGGGTGTTGGGAGGTGGCTACACCTTC
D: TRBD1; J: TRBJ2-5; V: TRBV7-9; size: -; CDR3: CASSRITGGGETQYF; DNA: TGTGCCAGCAGCCGAATAACAGGGGGCGGGGAGACCCAGTACTTC
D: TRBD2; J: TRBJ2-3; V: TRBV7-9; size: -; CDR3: CASSPRTSGDTDTQYF; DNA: TGTGCCAGCAGCCCCCGGACTAGCGGGGACACAGATACGCAGTATTTT
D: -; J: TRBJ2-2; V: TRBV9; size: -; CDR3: CASSGLQGWELFF; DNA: TGTGCCAGCAGCGGGTTACAGGGTTGGGAGCTGTTTTTT
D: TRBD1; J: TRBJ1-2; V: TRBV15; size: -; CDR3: CATSEGQGPYGYTF; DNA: TGTGCCACCAGCGAGGGACAGGGTCCCTATGGCTACACCTTC
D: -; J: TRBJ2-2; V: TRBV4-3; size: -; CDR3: CASSQDTWPLANTGELFF; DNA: TGCGCCAGCAGCCAAGATACCTGGCCACTAGCGAACACCGGGGAGCTGTTTTTT
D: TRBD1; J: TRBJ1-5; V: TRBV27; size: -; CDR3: CASSLDRGSQPQHF; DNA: TGTGCCAGCAGTTTGGACAGGGGCAGCCAGCCCCAGCATTTT
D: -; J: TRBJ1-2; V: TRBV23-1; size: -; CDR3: CASSQWRTNYGYTF; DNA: TGCGCCAGCAGTCAATGGAGGACTAACTATGGCTACACCTTC
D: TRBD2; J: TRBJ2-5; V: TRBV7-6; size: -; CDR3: CASSWEGQETQYF; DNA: TGTGCCAGCAGCTGGGAGGGGCAAGAGACCCAGTACTTC
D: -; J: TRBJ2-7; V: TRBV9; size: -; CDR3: CASSGGPAYEQYF; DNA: TGTGCCAGCAGCGGGGGGCCCGCCTACGAGCAGTACTTC
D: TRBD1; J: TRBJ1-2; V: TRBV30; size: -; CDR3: CAWSAMTGGYGYTF; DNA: TGTGCCTGGAGTGCGATGACAGGGGGCTATGGCTACACCTTC
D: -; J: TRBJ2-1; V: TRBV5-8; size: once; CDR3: CASSFRVDTAIDEQFF; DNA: TGTGCCAGCAGCTTCCGGGTGGACACCGCAATTGATGAGCAGTTCTTC
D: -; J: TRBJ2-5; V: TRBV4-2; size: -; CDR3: CASSQGPGAQETQYF; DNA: TGTGCCAGCAGCCAAGGACCAGGGGCTCAAGAGACCCAGTACTTC
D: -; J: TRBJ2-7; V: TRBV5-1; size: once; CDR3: CASSQLEGYEQYF; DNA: TGCGCCAGCAGCCAACTGGAGGGTTACGAGCAGTACTTC
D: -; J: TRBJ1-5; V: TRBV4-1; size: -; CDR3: CASSQARGDQPQHF; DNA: TGCGCCAGCAGCCAAGCCAGGGGTGATCAGCCCCAGCATTTT
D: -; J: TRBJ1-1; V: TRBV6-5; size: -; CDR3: CASHQAGTEAFF; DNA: TGTGCCAGCCATCAGGCGGGCACTGAAGCTTTCTTT
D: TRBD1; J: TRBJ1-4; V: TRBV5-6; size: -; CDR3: CASSYLGTGATNEKLFF; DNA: TGTGCCAGCAGCTACCTCGGGACAGGCGCAACTAATGAAAAACTGTTTTTT
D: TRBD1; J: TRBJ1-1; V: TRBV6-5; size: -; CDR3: CASSYSWTGGNTEAFF; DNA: TGTGCCAGCAGTTACTCCTGGACAGGCGGGAACACTGAAGCTTTCTTT
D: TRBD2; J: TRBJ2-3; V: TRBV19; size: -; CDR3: CASSAPSAGGTDTQYF; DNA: TGTGCCAGTAGTGCCCCTTCAGCGGGGGGCACAGATACGCAGTATTTT
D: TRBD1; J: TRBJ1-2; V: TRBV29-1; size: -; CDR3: CSAATGGRYGYTF; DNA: TGCAGCGCCGCTACAGGGGGCCGCTATGGCTACACCTTC
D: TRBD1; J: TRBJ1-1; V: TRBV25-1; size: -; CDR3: CASSPSGTHTGGTEAFF; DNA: TGTGCCAGCAGTCCGAGTGGAACCCATACAGGGGGCACTGAAGCTTTCTTT
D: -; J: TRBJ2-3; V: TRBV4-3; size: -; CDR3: CASSQDSGIVDTQYF; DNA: TGCGCCAGCAGCCAAGACTCAGGGATTGTAGATACGCAGTATTTT
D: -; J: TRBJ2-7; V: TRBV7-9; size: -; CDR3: CASSLELSYEQYF; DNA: TGTGCCAGCAGCTTAGAACTCTCCTACGAGCAGTACTTC
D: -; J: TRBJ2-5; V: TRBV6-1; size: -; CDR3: CASSGPEGRSQYF; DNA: TGTGCCAGCAGTGGACCTGAGGGCCGGAGCCAGTACTTC
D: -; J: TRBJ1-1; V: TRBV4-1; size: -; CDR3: CASREAGSTEAFF; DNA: TGCGCCAGCAGGGAGGCAGGCTCCACTGAAGCTTTCTTT
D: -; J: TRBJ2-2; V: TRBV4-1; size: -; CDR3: CASSLSDTGELFF; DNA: TGCGCCAGCAGCCTGAGTGACACCGGGGAGCTGTTTTTT
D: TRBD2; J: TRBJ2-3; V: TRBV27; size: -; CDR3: CASSSGVRTDTQYF; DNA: TGTGCCAGCAGTAGCGGGGTACGCACAGATACGCAGTATTTT
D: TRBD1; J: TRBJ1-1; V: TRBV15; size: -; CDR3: CATSRTGGTEAFF; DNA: TGTGCCACCAGCAGGACAGGGGGCACTGAAGCTTTCTTT
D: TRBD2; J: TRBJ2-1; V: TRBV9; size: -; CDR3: CASSDIEGAGGDYNEQFF; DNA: TGTGCCAGCAGCGATATTGAAGGGGCGGGGGGCGACTACAATGAGCAGTTCTTC
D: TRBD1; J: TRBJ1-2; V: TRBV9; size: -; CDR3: CASSVARKGGDYGYTF; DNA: TGTGCCAGCAGCGTAGCTCGGAAAGGGGGCGACTATGGCTACACCTTC
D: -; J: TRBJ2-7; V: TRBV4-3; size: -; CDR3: CASSQGGGQGHEQYF; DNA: TGCGCCAGCAGCCAAGGAGGGGGTCAGGGCCACGAGCAGTACTTC
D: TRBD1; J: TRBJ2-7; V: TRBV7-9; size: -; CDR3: CASSLSGQGTDEQYF; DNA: TGTGCCAGCAGCTTATCGGGACAGGGCACGGACGAGCAGTACTTC
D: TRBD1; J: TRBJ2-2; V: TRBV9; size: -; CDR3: CASSVQGTGEFAGELFF; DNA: TGTGCCAGCAGCGTTCAAGGGACAGGGGAGTTTGCCGGGGAGCTGTTTTTT
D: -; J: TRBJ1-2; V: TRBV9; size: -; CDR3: CASSASPSVEGYGYTF; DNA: TGTGCCAGCAGTGCCTCTCCGTCAGTGGAGGGCTATGGCTACACCTTC
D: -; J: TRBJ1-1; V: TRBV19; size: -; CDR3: CASSASLGATEAFF; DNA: TGTGCCAGTAGCGCCTCCCTGGGAGCGACTGAAGCTTTCTTT